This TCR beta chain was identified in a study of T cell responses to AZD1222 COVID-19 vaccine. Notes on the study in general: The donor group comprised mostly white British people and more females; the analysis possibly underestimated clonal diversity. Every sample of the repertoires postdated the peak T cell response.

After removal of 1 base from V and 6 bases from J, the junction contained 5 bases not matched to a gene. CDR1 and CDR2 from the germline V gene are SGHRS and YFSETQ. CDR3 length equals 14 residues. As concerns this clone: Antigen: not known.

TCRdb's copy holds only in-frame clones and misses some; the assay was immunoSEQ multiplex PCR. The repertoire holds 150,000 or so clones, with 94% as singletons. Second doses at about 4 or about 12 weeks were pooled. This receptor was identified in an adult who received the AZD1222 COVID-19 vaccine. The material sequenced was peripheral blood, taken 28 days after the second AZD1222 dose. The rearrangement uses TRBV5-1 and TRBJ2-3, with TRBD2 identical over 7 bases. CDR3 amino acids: CASSLSSGKDTQYF. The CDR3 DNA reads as TGCGCCAGCAGCTTGTCGAGCGGGAAGGATACGCAGTATTTT. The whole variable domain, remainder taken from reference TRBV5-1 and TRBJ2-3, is KAGVTQTPRYLIKTRGQQVTLSCSPISGHRSVSWYQQTPGQGLQFLFEYFSETQRNKGNFPGRFSGRQFSNSRSEMNVSTLELGDSALYLCASSLSSGKDTQYFGPGTRLTVL.